One and the same sample provided the 31 T cell receptor beta chains below, sequenced in a study of T cell responses to AZD1222 COVID-19 vaccine. Measured with immunoSEQ multiplex PCR; TCRdb has only the in-frame clones, and not every one. The sample yields roughly 160,000 clones, 88% seen once. Source: peripheral blood, taken on day 0 of AZD1222 vaccination. These receptors were collected from an adult in good health.

The CDR3 reads CASSPYDKTVKDNEQFF. In DNA, the CDR3 is TGTGCCAGCAGCCCATACGACAAAACGGTTAAGGACAATGAGCAGTTCTTC. This chain links TRBV7-3 with TRBJ2-1; no clear D gene. The CDR3 is 17 residues long. Germline CDR1 and CDR2: SGHTA and FQGTGA. V was clipped by 5 bases and J by 5 bases, with 22 bases between them.

V is TRBV27 and J is TRBJ2-7, with D tentatively TRBD1 or TRBD2 (5 bases each). This CDR3 contains 14 residues. Germline CDR1 reads MNHEY; CDR2 reads SMNVEV (reference sequence). V dropped 4 bases and J dropped 2 bases, with 12 bases sitting between them. The CDR3 nucleotides are TGTGCCAGCAGTTATCGGGACGGACCCTACGAGCAGTACTTC. Protein product: CASSYRDGPYEQYF.

The V gene is TRBV10-3, the J gene TRBJ1-5, with 8 bases lining up with TRBD1. Germline CDR1 and CDR2: ENHRY and SYGVKD. The J segment lost 4 bases and the V segment lost 8 bases, leaving 4 bases of the junction unmatched. This CDR3 spans 13 amino acids. The CDR3 protein is CAIGQGRNQPQHF. The CDR3 nucleotides are TGTGCCATCGGACAGGGAAGAAATCAGCCCCAGCATTTT.

This chain uses TRBV5-1 with TRBJ2-1; 11 bases agree with TRBD2. Per germline, CDR1 SGHRS and CDR2 YFSETQ. This CDR3 comprises 17 residues. Unmatched junction bases numbered 9, after V lost 2 bases and J lost 5 bases. CDR3 amino acids: CASSLPRLAGSNNEQFF. CDR3 DNA sequence: TGCGCCAGCAGCTTACCACGACTAGCGGGGTCTAACAATGAGCAGTTCTTC.

The rearrangement links TRBV12-3 or TRBV12-4 to TRBJ1-1; D is unresolved. V shed 3 bases and J shed 1 base, with 6 bases lying between them. This CDR3 comprises 13 residues. CDR3 region: CASSLVENTEAFF. CDR3 bases: TGTGCCAGCAGTTTGGTAGAGAACACTGAAGCTTTCTTT.

The chain carries TRBV29-1 and TRBJ1-1; 8 nucleotides line up with TRBD1. Trimming cost V 6 bases and J 1 base; bases outside gene matches: 13. Germline-derived CDR1 and CDR2 are SQVTM and ANQGSEA. The CDR3 totals 16 residues. As DNA, the CDR3 is TGCAGCGTCACGGGTGGCCGGACAGGGAAGAACACTGAAGCTTTCTTT. Translated, it gives CSVTGGRTGKNTEAFF.

J is TRBJ1-4 and V is TRBV7-8, with 7 bases identical to TRBD1. Per germline, CDR1 SGHVS and CDR2 FQNEAQ. The CDR3 is 14 amino acids. J gave up 4 bases and V 5 bases, and 4 bases lay outside the gene matches. The CDR3 loop reads CASSRGTVNEKLFF. The CDR3 coding sequence is TGTGCCAGCAGCCGAGGGACAGTTAATGAAAAACTGTTTTTT.

The chain is built from TRBV29-1 and TRBJ1-1; possibly TRBD1 for D (5 bases). The CDR3 contains 12 residues. V lost 7 bases and J lost 3, with 12 bases in between. Germline CDR1 reads SQVTM; CDR2 reads ANQGSEA. The DNA of the CDR3 is TGCAGCGGGGACGTAGGGCACACTGAAGCTTTCTTT. Its protein is CSGDVGHTEAFF.

The J gene is TRBJ2-7, the V gene TRBV6-1, with 8 bases matching TRBD2. Germline V gives CDR1 MNHNS, CDR2 SASEGT. The length of the CDR3 is 15 residues. Germline trimming cut 5 bases from V and 2 bases from J; bases unmatched to any gene: 8. The chain's CDR3 is CASSSTGTRTYEQYF. CDR3 nucleotides: TGTGCCAGCAGTTCAACCGGGACTAGGACCTACGAGCAGTACTTC.

This chain joins TRBV28 and TRBJ1-1; D is uncertain. The germline V gene has CDR1 MDHEN and CDR2 SYDVKM. The CDR3 has 15 residues. V lost 6 bases to trimming and J lost 0 bases, with 14 bases between them. Written as DNA, the CDR3 is TGTGCCAGCAGCCTCTTAACCGCCATGAACACTGAAGCTTTCTTT. Translating it yields CASSLLTAMNTEAFF.

Points on this clone: The same CDR3 arises from other DNA sequences in this sample as well. V and J are TRBV27 and TRBJ1-2; TRBD1 matches at 7 bases. Germline CDR1 reads MNHEY; CDR2 reads SMNVEV (reference sequence). V shed 5 bases and J 4 bases; nucleotides not matched to a gene: 4. The CDR3 totals 13 residues. The DNA for the CDR3 is TGTGCCAGCAGTCTACAGGGGCTCTATGGCTACACCTTC. Residues: CASSLQGLYGYTF.

The gene calls are TRBV18 and TRBJ2-2; no clear D gene. The CDR3 runs 14 residues. V was pared by 2 bases and J by 4 bases, with 8 bases between. Germline V gene sequence: CDR1 KGHSH, CDR2 LQKENI. DNA for the CDR3: TGTGCCAGCTCACCAGTACAGAGCACCGGGGAGCTGTTTTTT. Translated, it gives CASSPVQSTGELFF.

This chain links TRBV28 with TRBJ1-6; the match to TRBD1 covers 7 bases. This CDR3 has 15 amino acids. Germline assignment: CDR1 MDHEN and CDR2 SYDVKM. V lost 2 bases, J lost 12 bases, and 10 bases stayed unmatched. CDR3: CASSLAMGTAGPLHF. The CDR3 nucleotides read TGTGCCAGCAGTTTAGCGATGGGGACAGCCGGACCCCTCCACTTT.

The chain combines TRBV6-5 with TRBJ1-2; TRBD1 is a possible D gene (6 bases). Germline V lookup: CDR1 MNHEY, CDR2 SVGAGI. Trimming cost V 10 bases and J 8 bases, with 20 bases left between them. The CDR3 is made up of 13 amino acids. The CDR3 coding sequence is TGTGCCACCTTGGGACGGGAGGGGGAGGGCTACACCTTC. It translates to CATLGREGEGYTF.

The genes are TRBV5-6 and TRBJ1-1, with D possibly TRBD1 on 6 matching bases. In germline, CDR1 is SGHDT, CDR2 YYEEEE. The ends were cut back, 4 bases at V and 5 bases at J, with 15 bases in the middle. There are 14 residues in the CDR3. Here the CDR3 reads CASSGTGKRTEAFF. The CDR3 DNA reads as TGTGCCAGCAGCGGTACAGGGAAACGTACTGAAGCTTTCTTT.

This rearrangement joins TRBV30 to TRBJ1-1; D is ambiguous. The CDR3 is 12 amino acids. Trimming removed 0 bases from V and 1 base from J, with 3 bases in between. Germline loops: CDR1 GTSNPN, CDR2 SVGIG (reference sequence). CDR3 sequence: CAWSVGNTEAFF. The CDR3 nucleotides are TGTGCCTGGAGTGTGGGGAACACTGAAGCTTTCTTT.

CDR3 sequence reads: CASSYDVGGRYYGYTF. CDR3 in DNA: TGTGCCAGCAGTTACGACGTTGGTGGCAGGTACTATGGCTACACCTTC. The V and J genes are TRBV6-2 or TRBV6-3 and TRBJ1-2; D unclear. V lost 2 bases and J lost 3, with 16 bases in between. Looked up from germline, CDR1 is MNHEY and CDR2 is SVGEGT. The CDR3 totals 16 residues.

V and J are TRBV7-2 and TRBJ1-2; unclear D gene. The CDR3 consists of 12 residues. Germline-derived CDR1 and CDR2 are SGHTA and FQGNSA. V was pared by 5 bases and J by 5 bases, with 9 bases between. The CDR3 protein is CASSQVGYGYTF. CDR3 bases: TGTGCCAGCAGCCAGGTTGGGTATGGCTACACCTTC.

The gene calls are TRBV11-2 and TRBJ2-3, with 9 bases fitting TRBD1. The length of the CDR3 is 17 residues. Germline V lookup: CDR1 SGHAT, CDR2 FQNNGV. J gave up 2 bases and V 5 bases, and 11 bases lay outside the gene matches. DNA for the CDR3: TGTGCCAGCAGCCATACAAACAGGGGGCGGAACACAGATACGCAGTATTTT. Translating it yields CASSHTNRGRNTDTQYF.

The V call is TRBV5-4, the J call TRBJ1-6; tentatively, D is TRBD1 (6 bases). Trimming stripped 5 bases from V and 5 bases from J, with 20 bases between. CDR1 and CDR2 from the germline V gene are SGHNT and YYREEE (reference sequence). The length of the CDR3 is 17 residues. CDR3 sequence (DNA): TGTGCCAGCAGGAAGTCGATCGTTTCAGGGGATAATTCACCCCTCCACTTT. Protein sequence: CASRKSIVSGDNSPLHF.

The J gene is TRBJ2-1, the V gene TRBV24-1; possibly TRBD1 or TRBD2 for D (5 bases each). The germline gives CDR1 KGHDR, CDR2 SFDVKD. Trimming left V 3 bases short and J 14 bases short, with 19 bases between. This CDR3 has 14 residues. CDR3 residues: CATSDLYDREGEFF. The DNA for the CDR3 is TGTGCCACCAGTGATCTATATGATCGGGAAGGGGAGTTCTTC.

This clone has a single count. The chain recombines TRBV19 with TRBJ2-5, with 11 bases aligning to TRBD1. The CDR3 covers 16 residues. Germline V gives CDR1 LNHDA, CDR2 SQIVND (reference sequence). V gave up 4 bases and J gave up 5 bases; unmatched junction bases: 9. The CDR3 reads CASSKPDRGLTETQYF. CDR3 sequence (DNA): TGTGCCAGTAGTAAACCGGACAGGGGGCTTACGGAGACCCAGTACTTC.

The chain uses TRBV6-1 and TRBJ1-3, with D maybe TRBD1 (6 bases). Germline V gives CDR1 MNHNS, CDR2 SASEGT. The ends were cut back, 3 bases at V and 7 bases at J, with 13 bases in the middle. The CDR3 totals 14 residues. Here the CDR3 reads CASSEDRRWNTIYF. CDR3 DNA sequence: TGTGCCAGCAGTGAGGACAGAAGGTGGAACACCATATATTTT.

In its sample, this clone was seen many times. The V call is TRBV7-9, the J call TRBJ2-7, with 8 bases lining up with TRBD2. V shed 2 bases and J 4 bases; nucleotides not matched to a gene: 4. This CDR3 spans 14 amino acids. Germline V gene sequence: CDR1 SEHNR, CDR2 FQNEAQ (reference sequence). The CDR3 is CASSLSGLEYEQYF. CDR3 coding DNA: TGTGCCAGCAGCTTATCGGGACTAGAATACGAGCAGTACTTC.

The chain is built from TRBV10-3 and TRBJ1-4; 8 bases fit TRBD1. The germline gives CDR1 ENHRY, CDR2 SYGVKD. With 5 bases clipped from V and 7 bases from J, the junction kept 6 bases outside the gene matches. The CDR3 totals 14 residues. The CDR3 nucleotides are TGTGCCATCAGTACGACAGGGGAGAGTGAAAAACTGTTTTTT. Translating gives CAISTTGESEKLFF.

This clone was seen a single time. The chain recombines TRBV9 with TRBJ1-1; D not resolved. Germline CDR1 is SGDLS and CDR2 is YYNGEE. The V gene lost 3 bases and the J gene lost 4 bases, with 10 bases spanning the gap. CDR3 length: 13 amino acids. For the CDR3, the DNA is TGTGCCAGCAGCGGGACCGCTGGCACTGAAGCTTTCTTT. As protein: CASSGTAGTEAFF.

The genes are TRBV4-1 and TRBJ1-1; D is unclear. CDR1 is MGHRA, CDR2 YSYEKL, per germline. The CDR3 totals 14 residues. Trimming removed 0 bases from V and 1 base from J, with 6 bases in between. The CDR3 protein is CASSQDQENTEAFF. The CDR3 DNA sequence: TGCGCCAGCAGCCAAGACCAGGAGAACACTGAAGCTTTCTTT.

V gene TRBV2 combines with J gene TRBJ1-5, with 9 bases lining up with TRBD1. CDR3 size: 13 residues. From germline, CDR1 is SNHLY and CDR2 FYNNEI. Losses at the gene ends were 6 bases for V and 7 bases for J; bases not matched to a gene: 4. DNA of the CDR3: TGTGCCAGCAGAGGACAGGGGTACCAGCCCCAGCATTTT. As protein: CASRGQGYQPQHF.

The genes are TRBV18 and TRBJ1-4; D gene uncertain. There are 13 residues in the CDR3. The germline V gene has CDR1 KGHSH and CDR2 LQKENI. With 3 bases removed from V and 5 bases from J, the gap between germline ends came to 7 bases. The DNA of the CDR3 is TGTGCCAGCTCACCGGGCATAAATGAAAAACTGTTTTTT. Amino acids: CASSPGINEKLFF.

This clone was found a few times. The chain joins TRBV9 to TRBJ1-1; TRBD1 might be the D (6 bases). CDR1 SGDLS and CDR2 YYNGEE come from the germline V gene. V lost 4 bases and J lost 8, with 9 bases in between. The CDR3 consists of 11 residues. CDR3 sequence (DNA): TGTGCCAGCAGCTTCGGGACAGAAGCTTTCTTT. Encoded protein: CASSFGTEAFF.

This clone was observed once. This sequence joins TRBV28 and TRBJ2-7, with D unresolved. V lost 1 base, J lost 0 bases, and 13 bases lay in between. The CDR3 contains 16 residues. From germline, CDR1 is MDHEN and CDR2 SYDVKM. CDR3 DNA: TGTGCCAGCAGTTTATTGGAGACGGCGAGCTCCTACGAGCAGTACTTC. Its protein product is CASSLLETASSYEQYF.